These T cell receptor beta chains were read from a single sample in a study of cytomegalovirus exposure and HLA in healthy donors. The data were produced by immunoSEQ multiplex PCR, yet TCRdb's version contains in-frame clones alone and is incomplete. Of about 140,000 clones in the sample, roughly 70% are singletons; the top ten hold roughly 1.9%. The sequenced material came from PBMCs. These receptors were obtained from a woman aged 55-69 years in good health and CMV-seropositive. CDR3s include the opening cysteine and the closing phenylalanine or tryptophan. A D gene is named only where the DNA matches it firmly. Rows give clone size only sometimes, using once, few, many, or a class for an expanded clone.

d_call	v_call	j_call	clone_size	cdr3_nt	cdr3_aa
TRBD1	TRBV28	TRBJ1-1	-	TGTGCCAGCAGTTTAGGAGTCAGGGGGCGGACTGAAGCTTTCTTT	CASSLGVRGRTEAFF
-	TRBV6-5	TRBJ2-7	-	TGTGCCAGCACCAAGGGCGGGCGATCTTACGAGCAGTACTTC	CASTKGGRSYEQYF
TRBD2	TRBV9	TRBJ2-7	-	TGTGCCAGCAGCGTAGGCGGGAGCTCCTACGAGCAGTACTTC	CASSVGGSSYEQYF
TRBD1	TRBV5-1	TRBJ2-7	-	TGCGCCAGCAGCTTTAGGACAGGGGACTTCTACGAGCAGTACTTC	CASSFRTGDFYEQYF
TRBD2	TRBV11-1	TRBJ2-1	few	TGTGCCAGCAGTTCCGGGACTAGCGGGAAGAATGAGCAGTTCTTC	CASSSGTSGKNEQFF
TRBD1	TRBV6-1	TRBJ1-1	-	TGTGCCAGCAGCGACAGGGTTGAAGCTTTCTTT	CASSDRVEAFF
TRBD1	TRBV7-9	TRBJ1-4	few	TGTGCCAGCAGCGGGACAGGCGGCTCTTACTTT	CASSGTGGSYF
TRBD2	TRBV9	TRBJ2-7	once	TGTGCCAGCAGCGTAGGGGGCGGGAGCACCTACGAGCAGTACTTC	CASSVGGGSTYEQYF
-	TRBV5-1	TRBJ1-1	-	TGCGCCAGCAGAATCCGACCAGGAGGGAACACTGAAGCTTTCTTT	CASRIRPGGNTEAFF
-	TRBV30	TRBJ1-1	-	TGTGCCTGGAGTTCAGGCTCGAACACTGAAGCTTTCTTT	CAWSSGSNTEAFF
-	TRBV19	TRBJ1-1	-	TGTGCCACCCGTAGAAGCCAGGGAGAAGCTTTCTTT	CATRRSQGEAFF
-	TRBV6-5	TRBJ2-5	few	TGTGCCAGCAGTTACAAGACCGGACTCGGCACGGAGACCCAGTACTTC	CASSYKTGLGTETQYF
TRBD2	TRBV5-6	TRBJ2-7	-	TGTGCCAGCAGCGGGACTAGCGGGATGACCTACGAGCAGTACTTC	CASSGTSGMTYEQYF
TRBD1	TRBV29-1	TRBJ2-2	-	TGCAGCGGTGGGGGACAGTACACCGGGGAGCTGTTTTTT	CSGGGQYTGELFF
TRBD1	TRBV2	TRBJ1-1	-	TGTGCCAGCAGGACAGGGTTGACTGAAGCTTTCTTT	CASRTGLTEAFF
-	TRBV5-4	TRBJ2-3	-	TGTGCCAGCAGCTCTCCGGGAGTTCTGGCAGATACGCAGTATTTT	CASSSPGVLADTQYF
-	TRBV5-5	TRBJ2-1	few	TGTGCCAGCAGCCGTACTGAGCGGCATGAGCAGTTCTTC	CASSRTERHEQFF
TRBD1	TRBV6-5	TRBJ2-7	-	TGTGCCAGCAGTTACCGGGACAGCTCCTACGAGCAGTACTTC	CASSYRDSSYEQYF
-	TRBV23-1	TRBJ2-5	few	TGCGCCAGCAGTCAACACAGAGAGACCCAGTACTTC	CASSQHRETQYF
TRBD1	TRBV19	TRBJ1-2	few	TGTGCCAGTAGTTCCCGGACAGGGGGCTACTATGGCTACACCTTC	CASSSRTGGYYGYTF
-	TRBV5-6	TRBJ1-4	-	TGTGCCAGCAGCATGGACCGCGGAGCTAATGAAAAACTGTTTTTT	CASSMDRGANEKLFF
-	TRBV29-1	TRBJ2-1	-	TGCAGCGCCGTACCCGGGCAGTTCTTC	CSAVPGQFF
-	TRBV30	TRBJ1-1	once	TGTGCCTGGAGCCCAGCCGGGACACTGAACACTGAAGCTTTCTTT	CAWSPAGTLNTEAFF